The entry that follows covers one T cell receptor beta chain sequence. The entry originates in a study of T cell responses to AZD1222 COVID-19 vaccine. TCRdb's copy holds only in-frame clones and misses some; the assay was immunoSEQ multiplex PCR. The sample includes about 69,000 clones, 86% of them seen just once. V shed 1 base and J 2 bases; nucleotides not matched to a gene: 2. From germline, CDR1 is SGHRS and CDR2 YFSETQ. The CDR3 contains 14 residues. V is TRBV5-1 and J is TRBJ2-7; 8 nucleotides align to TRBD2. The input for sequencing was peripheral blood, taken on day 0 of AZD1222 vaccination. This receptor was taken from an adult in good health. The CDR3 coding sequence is TGCGCCAGCAGCTTGTTACTAGCGGCCTACGAGCAGTACTTC. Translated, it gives CASSLLLAAYEQYF.